This TCR beta chain came from a study of blood T cell repertoires in COVID-19. Across the whole study: From the United States, Italy and Spain came samples of acute and convalescent COVID-19. PBMCs, B-cell-depleted T cells, or T cells were the source of the cDNA or gDNA that made up the material.

The germline gives CDR1 MDHEN, CDR2 SYDVKM. The CDR3 runs to 13 residues. Only in-frame clones appear in the TCRdb table, and some are missing; sequencing was by immunoSEQ multiplex PCR. The sample lists about 100,000 clones, around 81% occurring once. The J gene is TRBJ1-2, the V gene TRBV28, with 9 bases matching TRBD1. Input material: peripheral blood. The sequence derives from a man aged 45 to 65 with active or convalescent COVID-19. The CDR3 nucleotides read TGTGCATCACAGGGGGCGTTAAACTATGGCTACACCTTC. Encoded protein: CASQGALNYGYTF.